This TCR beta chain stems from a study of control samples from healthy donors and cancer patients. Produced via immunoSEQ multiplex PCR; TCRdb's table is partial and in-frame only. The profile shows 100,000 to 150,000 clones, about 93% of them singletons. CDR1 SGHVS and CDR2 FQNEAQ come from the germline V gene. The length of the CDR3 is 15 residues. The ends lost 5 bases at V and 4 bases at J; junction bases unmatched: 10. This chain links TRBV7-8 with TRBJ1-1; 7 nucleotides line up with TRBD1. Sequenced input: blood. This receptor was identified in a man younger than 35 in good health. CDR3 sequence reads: CASSPIDRVVTEAFF. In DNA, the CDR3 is TGTGCCAGCAGCCCAATTGACAGGGTAGTCACTGAAGCTTTCTTT.